This T cell receptor beta chain was identified during a study of post-analysis software for immune sequencing data (dated by TCRdb to the mid-2010s). Regarding the complete study: Relapsing-remitting, secondary progressive and progressive-relapsing multiple sclerosis were recorded as disease courses, and subtype annotation was lacking for some patients. Patient repertoires were compared against 10 to 12 previously published healthy control repertoires from donors aged 6 to 25 years. A subset of samples was prepared in parallel using single-end sample barcoding, then pooled and co-amplified after Illumina adapter ligation.

To demonstrate the VDJtools post-analysis software, the study profiled TCR beta repertoires from the peripheral blood of 10 to 15 young patients with multiple sclerosis. The multiple sclerosis patients were children and adolescents between roughly 6 and 17 years of age. The method was PCR. Sequencer: Illumina HiSeq 2500. Unique molecular identifiers were incorporated into TCR beta cDNA libraries to reduce PCR and sequencing biases. Some 500,000 cDNA molecules were obtained for every 1 to 10 million input T cells, so each molecule roughly corresponded to one T cell. The same protocol used for the earlier healthy control dataset was applied to prepare and sequence the patient libraries. Within a given batch, samples were prepared together, multiplexed and sequenced on the same HiSeq lane. The original methods were these. Raw barcoded reads were processed with MIGEC, and single-read molecular identifier groups were discarded before consensus assembly and CDR3 extraction. VDJtools was used for post-analysis of the clonotype tables, and diversity was normalized by down-sampling every dataset to the size of the smallest sample. To correct batch-related cross-sample contamination, repertoire overlap clustering matched CDR3 amino acid sequences but not nucleotide sequences. In TCRdb, the public reads were trimmed at Q25 with fastp and aligned with MiXCR, with productive beta chains retained. Each CDR3 protein appears once, grouped with its most common genes and DNA. In this record, the V and J calls reflect TCRdb's handling and not the investigators' own analysis. The sample data list hundreds of thousands of distinct CDR3 sequences, and over 45% of these were observed just once. The ten largest clones take up roughly 10% of the sample.

Per the germline V gene (reference sequence), DFQATT is the CDR1 and SNEGSKA is the CDR2. From cysteine to phenylalanine, the CDR3 is 12 amino acids long. CDR3 DNA is the only sequence kept; it has 36 bases, read in frame from the first base. This clonotype was observed a handful of times. The antigen it recognizes is unknown. The input lacks base qualities; no much larger clone sits a single base away. Broader findings and caveats from the paper: Compared with controls, multiple sclerosis patients had significantly lower normalized Chao1 diversity, a finding suggesting substantial peripheral T-cell clonal expansion. The control group was slightly older than the multiple sclerosis patient group. Four to six TRBV segments, including TRBV5-6, TRBV5-1 and TRBV20-1, were significantly more frequent in patients than controls. Strong co-clustering of samples prepared in the same batch was shown by direct clustering with F measure, prompting a batch-effect correction.

Sequencing was done on a sample of blood. The chain is encoded by TRBV20-1 joined to TRBJ2-7; possibly the D gene is TRBD2, per 7 matching bases. The sequence was obtained from a girl aged 2 to 10 with multiple sclerosis. The CDR3 region has the sequence CSAQGGPYEQYF. The bases read TGCAGCGCACAGGGAGGGCCCTACGAGCAGTACTTC.